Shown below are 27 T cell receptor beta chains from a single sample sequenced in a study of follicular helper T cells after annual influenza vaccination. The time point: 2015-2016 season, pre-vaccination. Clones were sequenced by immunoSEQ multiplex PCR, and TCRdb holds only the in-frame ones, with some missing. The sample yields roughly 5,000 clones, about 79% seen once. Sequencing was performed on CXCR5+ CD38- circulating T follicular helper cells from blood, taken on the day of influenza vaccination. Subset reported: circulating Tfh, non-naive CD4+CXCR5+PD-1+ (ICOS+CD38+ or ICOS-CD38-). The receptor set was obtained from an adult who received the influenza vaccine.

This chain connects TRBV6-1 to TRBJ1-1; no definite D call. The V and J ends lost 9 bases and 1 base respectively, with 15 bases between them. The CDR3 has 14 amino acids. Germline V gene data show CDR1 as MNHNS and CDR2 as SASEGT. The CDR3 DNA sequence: TGTGCCAGTTCGACCGAGGTCGGGAACACTGAAGCTTTCTTT. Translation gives CASSTEVGNTEAFF.

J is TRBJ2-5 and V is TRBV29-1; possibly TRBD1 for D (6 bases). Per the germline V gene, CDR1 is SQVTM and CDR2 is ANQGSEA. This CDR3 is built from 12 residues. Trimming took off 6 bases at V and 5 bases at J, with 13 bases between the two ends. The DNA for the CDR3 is TGCAGCGTCTACAGGGATCAGGAGACCCAGTACTTC. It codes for CSVYRDQETQYF.

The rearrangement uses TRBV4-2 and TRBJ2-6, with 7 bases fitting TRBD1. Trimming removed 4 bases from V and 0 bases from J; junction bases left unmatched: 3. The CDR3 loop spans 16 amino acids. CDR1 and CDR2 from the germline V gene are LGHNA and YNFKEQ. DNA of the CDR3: TGTGCCAGCAGCCCCCGACAGGGCTCTGGGGCCAACGTCCTGACTTTC. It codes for CASSPRQGSGANVLTF.

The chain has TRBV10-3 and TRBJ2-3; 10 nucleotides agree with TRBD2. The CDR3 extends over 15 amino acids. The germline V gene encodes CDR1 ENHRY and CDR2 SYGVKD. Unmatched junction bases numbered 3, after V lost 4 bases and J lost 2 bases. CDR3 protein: CAISGAGGPTDTQYF. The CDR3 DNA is TGTGCCATCAGTGGAGCGGGGGGGCCCACAGATACGCAGTATTTT.

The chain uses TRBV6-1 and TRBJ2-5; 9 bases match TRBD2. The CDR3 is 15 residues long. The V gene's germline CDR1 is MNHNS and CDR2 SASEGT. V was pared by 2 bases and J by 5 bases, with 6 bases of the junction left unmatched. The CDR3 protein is CASSELAGAGETQYF. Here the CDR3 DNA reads TGTGCCAGCAGTGAATTAGCGGGGGCGGGGGAGACCCAGTACTTC.

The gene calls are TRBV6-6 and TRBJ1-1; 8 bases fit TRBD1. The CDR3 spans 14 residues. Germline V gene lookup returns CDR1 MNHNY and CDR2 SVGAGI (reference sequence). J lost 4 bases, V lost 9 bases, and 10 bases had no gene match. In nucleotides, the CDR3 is TGTGCCAGTAAGGACAGGGCGGTGGGCACTGAAGCTTTCTTT. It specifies CASKDRAVGTEAFF.

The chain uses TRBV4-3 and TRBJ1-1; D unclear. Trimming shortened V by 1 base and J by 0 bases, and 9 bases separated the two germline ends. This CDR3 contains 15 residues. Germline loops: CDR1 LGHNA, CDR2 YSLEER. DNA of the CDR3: TGCGCCAGCAGCCAAGCCCCTAACATGAACACTGAAGCTTTCTTT. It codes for CASSQAPNMNTEAFF.

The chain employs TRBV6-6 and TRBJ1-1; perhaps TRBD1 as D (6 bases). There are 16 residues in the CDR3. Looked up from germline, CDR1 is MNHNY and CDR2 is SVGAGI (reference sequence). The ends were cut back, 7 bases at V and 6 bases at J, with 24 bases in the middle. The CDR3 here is CASKSDRTVLTAEAFF. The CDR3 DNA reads TGTGCCAGCAAATCCGATAGGACAGTTTTGACGGCTGAAGCTTTCTTT.

CDR3 sequence (DNA): TGTGCCACCGGTGGTCGGGGGAGTAGCACAGATACGCAGTATTTT. It specifies CATGGRGSSTDTQYF. The chain carries TRBV10-3 and TRBJ2-3; D perhaps matches TRBD2 (6 bases). Germline CDR1 is ENHRY and CDR2 is SYGVKD. CDR3 size: 15 residues. Deletions cut 10 bases from V and 0 bases from J, with 17 bases between.

The CDR3 DNA sequence: TGTGCCAGCCTGCCCGGGCAGGGATACGAAAAACTGTTTTTT. This encodes CASLPGQGYEKLFF. The rearrangement joins TRBV6-5 to TRBJ1-4, with D possibly matching TRBD1 (5 bases). The germline V and J ends were trimmed by 8 bases and 8 bases, with 18 bases remaining between them. The CDR3 sequence is 14 residues long. Germline V gene data show CDR1 as MNHEY and CDR2 as SVGAGI.

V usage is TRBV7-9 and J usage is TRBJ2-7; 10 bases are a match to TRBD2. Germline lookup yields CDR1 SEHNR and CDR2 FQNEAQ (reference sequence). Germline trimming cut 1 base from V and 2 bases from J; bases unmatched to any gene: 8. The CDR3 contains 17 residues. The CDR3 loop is CASSLEVIAGGTYEQYF. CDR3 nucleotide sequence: TGTGCCAGCAGCTTAGAGGTTATAGCGGGGGGTACCTACGAGCAGTACTTC. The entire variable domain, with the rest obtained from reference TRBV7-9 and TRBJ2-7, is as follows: DTGVSQNPRHKITKRGQNVTFRCDPISEHNRLYWYRQTLGQGPEFLTYFQNEAQLEKSRLLSDRFSAERPKGSFSTLEIQRTEQGDSAMYLCASSLEVIAGGTYEQYFGPGTRLTVT.

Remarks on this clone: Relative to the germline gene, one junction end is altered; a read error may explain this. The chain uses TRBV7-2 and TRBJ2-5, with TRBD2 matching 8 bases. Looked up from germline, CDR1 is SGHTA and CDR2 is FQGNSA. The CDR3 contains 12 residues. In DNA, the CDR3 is TGTGCCAGCAGCGAGGCCGGGACTAGGACCGACTTC. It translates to CASSEAGTRTDF.

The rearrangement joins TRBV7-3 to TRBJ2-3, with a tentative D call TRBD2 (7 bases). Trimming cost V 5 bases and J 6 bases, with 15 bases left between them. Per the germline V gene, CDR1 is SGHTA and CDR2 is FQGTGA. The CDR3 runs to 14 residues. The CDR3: CASSRGAISDTQYF. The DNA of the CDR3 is TGTGCCAGCAGCCGGGGGGCGATATCGGATACGCAGTATTTT. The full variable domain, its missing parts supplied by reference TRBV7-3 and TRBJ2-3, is GAGVSQTPSNKVTEKGKYVELRCDPISGHTALYWYRQSLGQGPEFLIYFQGTGAADDSGLPNDRFFAVRPEGSVSTLKIQRTERGDSAVYLCASSRGAISDTQYFGPGTRLTVL.

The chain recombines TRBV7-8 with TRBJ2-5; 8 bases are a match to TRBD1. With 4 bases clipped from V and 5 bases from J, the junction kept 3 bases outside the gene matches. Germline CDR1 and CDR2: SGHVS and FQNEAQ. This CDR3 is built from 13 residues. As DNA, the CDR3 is TGTGCCAGCAGCTCGGACAGGGCGGAGACCCAGTACTTC. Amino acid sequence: CASSSDRAETQYF.

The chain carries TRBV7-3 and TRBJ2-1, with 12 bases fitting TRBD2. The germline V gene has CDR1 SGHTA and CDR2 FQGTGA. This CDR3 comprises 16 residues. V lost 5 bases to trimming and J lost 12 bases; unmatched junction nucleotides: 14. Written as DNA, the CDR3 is TGTGCCAGCAGCGAAAACGGACTAGCGGGGCCACAAGGGCAGTTCTTC. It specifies CASSENGLAGPQGQFF. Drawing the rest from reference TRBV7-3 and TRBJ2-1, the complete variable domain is GAGVSQTPSNKVTEKGKYVELRCDPISGHTALYWYRQSLGQGPEFLIYFQGTGAADDSGLPNDRFFAVRPEGSVSTLKIQRTERGDSAVYLCASSENGLAGPQGQFFGPGTRLTVL.

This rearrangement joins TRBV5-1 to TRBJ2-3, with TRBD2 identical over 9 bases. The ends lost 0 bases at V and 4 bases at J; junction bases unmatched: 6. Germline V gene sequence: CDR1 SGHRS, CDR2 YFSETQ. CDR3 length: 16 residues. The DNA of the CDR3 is TGCGCCAGCAGCTTGGCCTTGCGGGGGGGTTCAGATACGCAGTATTTT. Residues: CASSLALRGGSDTQYF.

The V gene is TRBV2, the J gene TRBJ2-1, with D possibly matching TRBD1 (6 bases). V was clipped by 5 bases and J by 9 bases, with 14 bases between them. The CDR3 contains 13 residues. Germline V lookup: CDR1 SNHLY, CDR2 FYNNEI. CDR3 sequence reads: CASSNDRSGEQFF. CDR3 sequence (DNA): TGTGCCAGCAGTAACGACAGGTCCGGTGAGCAGTTCTTC.

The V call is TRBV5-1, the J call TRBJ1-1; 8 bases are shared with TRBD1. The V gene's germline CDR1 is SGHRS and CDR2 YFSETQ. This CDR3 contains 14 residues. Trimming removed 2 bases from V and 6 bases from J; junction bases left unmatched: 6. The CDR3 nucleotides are TGCGCCAGCAGCTTTGGACAGGGTGGGGCTGAAGCTTTCTTT. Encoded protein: CASSFGQGGAEAFF.

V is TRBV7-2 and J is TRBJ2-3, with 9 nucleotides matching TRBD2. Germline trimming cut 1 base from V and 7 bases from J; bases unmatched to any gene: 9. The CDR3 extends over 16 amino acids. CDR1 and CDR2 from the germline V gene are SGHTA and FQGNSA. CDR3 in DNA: TGTGCCAGCAGCTTAGTATTTAGCGGGGGTAGGAATACGCAGTATTTT. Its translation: CASSLVFSGGRNTQYF.

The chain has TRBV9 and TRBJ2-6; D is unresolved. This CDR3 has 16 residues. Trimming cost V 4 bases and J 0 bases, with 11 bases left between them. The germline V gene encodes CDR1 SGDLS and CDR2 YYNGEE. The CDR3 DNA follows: TGTGCCAGCAGCCCGTTCGGCAGCTCTGGGGCCAACGTCCTGACTTTC. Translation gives CASSPFGSSGANVLTF.

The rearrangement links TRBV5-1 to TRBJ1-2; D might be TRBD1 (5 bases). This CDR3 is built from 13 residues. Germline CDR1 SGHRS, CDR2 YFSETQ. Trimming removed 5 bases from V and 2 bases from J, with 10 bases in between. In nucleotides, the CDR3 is TGCGCCAGCAGTCAGGGAACAAACTATGGCTACACCTTC. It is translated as CASSQGTNYGYTF.

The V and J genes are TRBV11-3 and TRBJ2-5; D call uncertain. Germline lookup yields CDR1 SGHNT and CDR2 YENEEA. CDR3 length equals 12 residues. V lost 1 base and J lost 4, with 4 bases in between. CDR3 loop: CASSLVLETQYF. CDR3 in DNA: TGTGCCAGCAGCTTAGTCCTAGAGACCCAGTACTTC.

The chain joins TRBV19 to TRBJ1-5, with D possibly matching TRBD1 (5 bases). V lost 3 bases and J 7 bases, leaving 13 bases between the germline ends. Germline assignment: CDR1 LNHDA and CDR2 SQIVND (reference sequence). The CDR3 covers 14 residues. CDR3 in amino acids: CASSMHRGEQPQHF. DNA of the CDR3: TGTGCCAGTAGTATGCATAGGGGAGAACAGCCCCAGCATTTT. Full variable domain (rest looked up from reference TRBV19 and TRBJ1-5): DGGITQSPKYLFRKEGQNVTLSCEQNLNHDAMYWYRQDPGQGLRLIYYSQIVNDFQKGDIAEGYSVSREKKESFPLTVTSAQKNPTAFYLCASSMHRGEQPQHFGDGTRLSIL.

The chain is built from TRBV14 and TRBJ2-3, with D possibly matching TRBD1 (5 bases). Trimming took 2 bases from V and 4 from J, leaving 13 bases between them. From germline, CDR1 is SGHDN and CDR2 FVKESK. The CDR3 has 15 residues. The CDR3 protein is CASSQQGRSADTQYF. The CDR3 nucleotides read TGTGCCAGCAGCCAACAGGGTCGCAGCGCAGATACGCAGTATTTT.

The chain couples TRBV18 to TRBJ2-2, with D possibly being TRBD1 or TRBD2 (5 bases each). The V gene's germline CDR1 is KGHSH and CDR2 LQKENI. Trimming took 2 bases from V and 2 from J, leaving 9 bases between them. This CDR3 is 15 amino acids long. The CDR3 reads CASSPRDANTGELFF. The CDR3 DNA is TGTGCCAGCTCACCAAGGGACGCAAACACCGGGGAGCTGTTTTTT.

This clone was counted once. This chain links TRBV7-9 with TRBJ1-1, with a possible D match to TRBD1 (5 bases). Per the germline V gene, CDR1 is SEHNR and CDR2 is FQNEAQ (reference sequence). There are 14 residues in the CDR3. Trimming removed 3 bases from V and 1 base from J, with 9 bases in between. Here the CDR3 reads CASSFIQGNTEAFF. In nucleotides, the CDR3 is TGTGCCAGCAGCTTTATCCAGGGGAACACTGAAGCTTTCTTT.

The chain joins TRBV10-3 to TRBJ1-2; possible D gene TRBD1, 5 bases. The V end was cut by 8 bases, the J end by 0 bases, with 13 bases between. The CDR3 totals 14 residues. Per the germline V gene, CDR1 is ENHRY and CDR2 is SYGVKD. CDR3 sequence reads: CAIGQGGSNYGYTF. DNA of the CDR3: TGTGCCATCGGCCAGGGCGGATCTAACTATGGCTACACCTTC.